The subject of this entry is one T cell receptor (beta chain). Here immunoSEQ multiplex PCR was the method, and the copy in TCRdb shows in-frame clones only, minus some. Among around 250,000 clones listed, 75% to 90% were seen once. This entry is derived from a study of blood T cell repertoires in COVID-19. For the study at large: The origin of the acute and convalescent COVID-19 samples was the United States, Italy and Spain. Sample material is recorded as cDNA or gDNA derived from T cells, B-cell-depleted T cells, or PBMCs.

V lost 5 bases and J lost 4, with 15 bases in between. The V gene's germline CDR1 is LNHDA and CDR2 SQIVND (reference sequence). The CDR3 has 16 residues. This sequence originates from a human donor in a cohort sampled during active COVID-19. Material for sequencing was peripheral blood. The chain has TRBV19 and TRBJ2-6; a weak D match, TRBD1 (6 bases). The CDR3 here is CASSLGARAGANVLTF. The CDR3 nucleotides are TGTGCCAGTAGTCTGGGGGCGCGCGCCGGGGCCAACGTCCTGACTTTC.